Sequencing of this T cell receptor beta chain was carried out in a study of blood T cell repertoires in COVID-19 (dated by TCRdb to 2020 to 2021). In terms of the full investigation: Samples covering the acute and convalescent phases of COVID-19 were provided by collaborators in the United States, Italy and Spain. The prospective study material was composed of cDNA or gDNA derived from T cells, B-cell-depleted T cells, or PBMCs. The dataset comprised deeply sampled blood TCRbeta repertoires from subjects exposed to, actively infected with, or recovered from COVID-19. The repertoires were released in a freely available public database intended as a resource for research on the immune response to SARS-CoV-2. Samples came from the ongoing ImmuneRACE study (first 160 participants) plus 1,254 subjects from 6 global collaborators. Sample metadata almost always included a de-identified subject ID, COVID-19 status, age in years and sex. Where available, HLA class I and class II types were taken from metadata supplied by the sample provider and were not determined by assay-based typing. Study-wide findings and limitations: The quantity of clinical and demographic metadata differed by source and by participant and was supplied without curation.

Regarding this clone: Its antigen remains unidentified. No quality values exist for individual bases; no much larger clone is one base distant.

TCRbeta CDR3 regions were amplified from genomic DNA using the immunoSEQ Assay, a bias-controlled multiplex PCR. On the authors' methods: Within the assay, amplification of reference gene primers was used to estimate how many nucleated cells each sample contained. To quantify the absolute abundance of each unique TCRbeta CDR3 rearrangement, sequence reads were collapsed and filtered. For each sample, productive Simpson clonality was calculated as the square root of Simpson's diversity index across productive rearrangements. Entries here come from immuneACCESS through TCRdb and include only in-frame sequences with V and J called. Some clones fail to appear in such tables; in the studies checked, an unresolved V gene covers under half of the shortfall, and the cause of the remainder is unknown. V and J calls and clone size are as listed in that table; D and trimming were resolved from the DNA. For this sample there are some 120,000 clones; roughly 90% appear just once. Around 2.1% of the sample comes from the top ten.

The CDR3 spans 15 residues, from the cysteine through the phenylalanine. Only the CDR3 portion is preserved as DNA: 45 bases, with reading frame beginning at the first base. According to the germline V gene, CDR1 reads MNHEY and CDR2 reads SVGAGI. V is trimmed back by 5 bases and J by 5 bases, and the junction contains 6 bases that no gene match accounts for. One collaborating source in Seattle enrolled patients during active infection and followed them longitudinally through the course of disease. The collaborating institutions used their own protocols to collect whole blood in K2EDTA tubes. For TCRbeta analysis, collaborators shipped samples as frozen whole blood, isolated PBMCs, or DNA extracted from either of those sample types.

The receptor was isolated from a man over 45 with COVID-19, enrolled during active disease. Sequencing was performed on peripheral blood. Here the chain combines TRBV6-5 and TRBJ2-5, with TRBD2 matching 12 junction bases. The DNA is as follows: TGTGCCAGCAGTCCCCGACTAGCGGGAGCTGAGACCCAGTACTTC. Its protein is CASSPRLAGAETQYF.